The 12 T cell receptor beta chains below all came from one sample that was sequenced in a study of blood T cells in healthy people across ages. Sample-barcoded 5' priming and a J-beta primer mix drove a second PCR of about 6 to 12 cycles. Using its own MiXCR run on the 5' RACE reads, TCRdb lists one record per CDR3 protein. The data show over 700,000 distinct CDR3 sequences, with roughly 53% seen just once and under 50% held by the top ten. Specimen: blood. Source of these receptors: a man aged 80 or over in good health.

The CDR3 bases are TGCAGTGCCCAAAGCCCAGAGCGGAGCTATGGCTACACCTTC. Protein sequence: CSAQSPERSYGYTF. The V and J genes are TRBV20-1 and TRBJ1-2; D unclear. The ends were cut back, 6 bases at V and 4 bases at J, with 18 bases in the middle. Per the germline V gene, CDR1 is DFQATT and CDR2 is SNEGSKA (reference sequence). The CDR3 is 14 amino acids.

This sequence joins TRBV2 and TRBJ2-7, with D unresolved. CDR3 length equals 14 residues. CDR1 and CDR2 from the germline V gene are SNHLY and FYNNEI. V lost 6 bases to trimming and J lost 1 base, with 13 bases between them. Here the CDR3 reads CASRMDGPSYEQYF. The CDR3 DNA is TGTGCCAGCAGAATGGACGGCCCATCCTACGAGCAGTACTTC.

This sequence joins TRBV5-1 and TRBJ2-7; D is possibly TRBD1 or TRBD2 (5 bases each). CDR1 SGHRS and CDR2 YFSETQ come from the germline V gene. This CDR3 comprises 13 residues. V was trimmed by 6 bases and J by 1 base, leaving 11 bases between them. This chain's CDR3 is CASNRGGSYEQYF. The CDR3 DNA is TGCGCCAGCAACCGGGGCGGTTCCTACGAGCAGTACTTC.

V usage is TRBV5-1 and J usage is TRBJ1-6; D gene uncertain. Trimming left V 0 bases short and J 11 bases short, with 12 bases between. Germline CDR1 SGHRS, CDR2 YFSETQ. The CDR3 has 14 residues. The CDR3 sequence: CASSLDPPLAPLHF. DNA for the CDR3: TGCGCCAGCAGCTTGGATCCCCCTTTGGCACCCCTCCACTTT.

The CDR3 nucleotides are TGTGCCAGCAGCCCCTGGCTTAGCGGGGGACACGAGCAGTACTTC. Protein product: CASSPWLSGGHEQYF. The chain employs TRBV6-5 and TRBJ2-7; 9 bases line up with TRBD2. Germline values: CDR1 MNHEY, CDR2 SVGAGI. The CDR3 totals 15 residues. V dropped 6 bases and J dropped 5; count of bases not matched to a gene: 11.

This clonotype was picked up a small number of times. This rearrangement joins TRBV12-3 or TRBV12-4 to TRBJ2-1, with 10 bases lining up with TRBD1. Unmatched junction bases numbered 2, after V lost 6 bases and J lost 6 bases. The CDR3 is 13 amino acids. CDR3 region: CASSGQGGNEQFF. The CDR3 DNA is TGTGCCAGCAGCGGACAGGGGGGCAATGAGCAGTTCTTC.

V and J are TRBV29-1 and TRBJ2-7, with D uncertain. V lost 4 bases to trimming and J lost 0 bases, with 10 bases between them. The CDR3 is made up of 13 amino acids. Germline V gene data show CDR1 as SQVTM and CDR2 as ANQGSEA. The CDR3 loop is CSVVGQYSYEQYF. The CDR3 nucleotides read TGCAGCGTTGTTGGGCAGTACTCCTACGAGCAGTACTTC.

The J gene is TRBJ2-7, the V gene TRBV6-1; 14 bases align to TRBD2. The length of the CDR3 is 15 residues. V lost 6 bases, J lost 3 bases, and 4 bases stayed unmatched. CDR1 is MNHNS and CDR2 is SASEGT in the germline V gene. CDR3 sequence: CASRGLAGGFYEQYF. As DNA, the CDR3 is TGTGCCAGCAGAGGACTAGCGGGAGGCTTCTACGAGCAGTACTTC.

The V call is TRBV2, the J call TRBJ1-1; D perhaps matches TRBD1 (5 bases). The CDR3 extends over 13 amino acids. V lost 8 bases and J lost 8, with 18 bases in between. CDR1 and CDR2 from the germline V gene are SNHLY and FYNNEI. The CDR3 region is CASGVKGWGEAFF. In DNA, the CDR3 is TGTGCCAGCGGAGTTAAGGGCTGGGGGGAAGCTTTCTTT.

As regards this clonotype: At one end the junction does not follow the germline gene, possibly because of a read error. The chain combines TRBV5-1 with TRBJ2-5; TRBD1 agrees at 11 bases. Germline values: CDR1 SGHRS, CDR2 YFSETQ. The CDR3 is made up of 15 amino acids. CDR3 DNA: TGCGCCGGCAGCCCCCCAGGACAGGGGGCAAATGAGCAGTACTTC. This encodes CAGSPPGQGANEQYF.

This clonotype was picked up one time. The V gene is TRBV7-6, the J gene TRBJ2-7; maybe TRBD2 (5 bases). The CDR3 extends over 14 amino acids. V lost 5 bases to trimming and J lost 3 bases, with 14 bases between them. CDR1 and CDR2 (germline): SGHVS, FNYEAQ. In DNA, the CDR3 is TGTGCCAGCAGCCGCATTTTCGGGGTCTACGAGCAGTACTTC. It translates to CASSRIFGVYEQYF. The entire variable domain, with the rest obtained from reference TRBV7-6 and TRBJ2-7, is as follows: GAGVSQSPRYKVTKRGQDVALRCDPISGHVSLYWYRQALGQGPEFLTYFNYEAQQDKSGLPNDRFSAERPEGSISTLTIQRTEQRDSAMYRCASSRIFGVYEQYFGPGTRLTVT.

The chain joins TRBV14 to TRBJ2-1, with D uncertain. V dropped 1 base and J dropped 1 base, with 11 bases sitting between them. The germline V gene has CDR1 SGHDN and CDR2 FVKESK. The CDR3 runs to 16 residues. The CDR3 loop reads CASSQGLAVSYNEQFF. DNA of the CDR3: TGTGCCAGCAGCCAAGGACTGGCGGTATCCTACAATGAGCAGTTCTTC.